This T cell receptor beta chain was documented in a study of type 1 regulatory T cells. Across the study: T-allo10 is a Tr1-enriched, alloantigen-specific CD4 T cell product made in vitro.

Trimming took 6 bases from V and 5 from J, leaving 13 bases between them. Germline CDR1 reads DFQATT; CDR2 reads SNEGSKA (reference sequence). The CDR3 has 12 amino acids. TCRdb re-derived calls from the reads in MiXCR, one entry per CDR3 protein. The sample has approximately 100,000 distinct CDR3 sequences, roughly 31% seen once; the top ten hold approximately 2.2%. This TCR was recovered from a human donor in good health. Sequenced material: CD4+ T cells, either the whole sample or a sorted fraction (not recorded which). The V gene is TRBV20-1, the J gene TRBJ1-1, with D tentatively TRBD1 (5 bases). CDR3 coding DNA: TGCAGTGCCCGCGGGACTGAGACTGAAGCTTTCTTT. It codes for CSARGTETEAFF.